This TCR beta chain was captured in a study of blood T cells in healthy people across ages. Then a second PCR, running roughly 7 to 12 cycles, was carried out with a sample-barcoded 5' primer and a J-beta primer mix. TCRdb reanalysed the 5' RACE reads using MiXCR and keeps one entry per CDR3 protein. Of 700,000 to 900,000 distinct CDR3 sequences listed, 50% to 65% were seen once; the top ten hold approximately 40%. General study findings and limits: One million T cells yielded diversity estimates that were considered underestimates. The study found TCR beta diversity correlated strongly with naive T cell percentage. Long-lived and aged donors differed, with more naive CD4+ cells and higher diversity in the long-lived.

The length of the CDR3 is 15 residues. With V trimmed by 1 base and J by 5 bases, 7 bases remained unmatched. Germline-derived CDR1 and CDR2 are SGHRS and YFSETQ. Comment on this clonotype: Antigen unknown.

The chain links TRBV5-1 to TRBJ2-5; 8 bases are a match to TRBD2. The material sequenced was blood. This TCR was recovered from a man aged 80 or over in good health. The CDR3 region is CASSLTASGLETQYF. The CDR3 DNA sequence: TGCGCCAGCAGCTTGACGGCTAGCGGGCTGGAGACCCAGTACTTC.